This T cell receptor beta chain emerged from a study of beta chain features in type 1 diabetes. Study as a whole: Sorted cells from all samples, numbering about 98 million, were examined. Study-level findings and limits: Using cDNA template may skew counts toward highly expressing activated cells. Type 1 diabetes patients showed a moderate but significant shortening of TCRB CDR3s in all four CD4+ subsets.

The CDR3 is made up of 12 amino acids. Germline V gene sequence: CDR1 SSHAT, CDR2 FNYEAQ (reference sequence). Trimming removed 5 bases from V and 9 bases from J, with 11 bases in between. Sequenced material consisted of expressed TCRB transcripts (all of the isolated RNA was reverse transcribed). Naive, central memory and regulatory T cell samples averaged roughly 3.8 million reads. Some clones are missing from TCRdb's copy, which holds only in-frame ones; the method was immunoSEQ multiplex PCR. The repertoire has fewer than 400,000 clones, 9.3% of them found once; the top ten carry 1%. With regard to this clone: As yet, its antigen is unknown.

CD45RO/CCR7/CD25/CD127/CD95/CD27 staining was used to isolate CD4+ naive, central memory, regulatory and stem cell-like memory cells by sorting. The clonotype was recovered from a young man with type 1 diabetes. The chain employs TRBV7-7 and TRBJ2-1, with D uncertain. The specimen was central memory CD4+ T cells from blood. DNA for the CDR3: TGTGCCAGCAGCGATCCCCCGGGTGAGCAGTTCTTC. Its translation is CASSDPPGEQFF.